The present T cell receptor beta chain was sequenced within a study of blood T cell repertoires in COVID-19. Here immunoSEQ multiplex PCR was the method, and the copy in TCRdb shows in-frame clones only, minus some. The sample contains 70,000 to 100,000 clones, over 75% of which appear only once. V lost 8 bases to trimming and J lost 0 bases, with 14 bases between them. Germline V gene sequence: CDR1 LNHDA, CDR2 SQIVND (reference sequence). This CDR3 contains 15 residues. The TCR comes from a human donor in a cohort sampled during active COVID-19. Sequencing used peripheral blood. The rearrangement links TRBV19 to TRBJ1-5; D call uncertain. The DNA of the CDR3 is TGTGCCAGTCTCATTTCGGGGTATAGCAATCAGCCCCAGCATTTT. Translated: CASLISGYSNQPQHF. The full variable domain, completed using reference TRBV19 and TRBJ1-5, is DGGITQSPKYLFRKEGQNVTLSCEQNLNHDAMYWYRQDPGQGLRLIYYSQIVNDFQKGDIAEGYSVSREKKESFPLTVTSAQKNPTAFYLCASLISGYSNQPQHFGDGTRLSIL.